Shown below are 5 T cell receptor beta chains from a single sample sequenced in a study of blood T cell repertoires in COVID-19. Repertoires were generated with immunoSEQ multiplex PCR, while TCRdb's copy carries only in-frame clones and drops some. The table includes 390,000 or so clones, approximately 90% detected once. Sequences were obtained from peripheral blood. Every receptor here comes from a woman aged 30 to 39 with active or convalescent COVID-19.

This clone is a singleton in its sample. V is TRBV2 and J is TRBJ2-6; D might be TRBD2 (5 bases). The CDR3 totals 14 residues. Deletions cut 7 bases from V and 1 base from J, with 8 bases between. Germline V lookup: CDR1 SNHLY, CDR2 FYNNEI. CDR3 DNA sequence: TGTGCCAGCATGGGAGCGTCTGGGGCCAACGTCCTGACTTTC. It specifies CASMGASGANVLTF.

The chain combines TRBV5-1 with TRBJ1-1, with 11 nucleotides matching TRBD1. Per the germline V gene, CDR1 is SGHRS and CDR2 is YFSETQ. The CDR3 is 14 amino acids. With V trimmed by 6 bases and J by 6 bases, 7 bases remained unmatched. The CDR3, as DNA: TGCGCCAGCACCCCCGGGGACAGGGGGTCTGAAGCTTTCTTT. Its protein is CASTPGDRGSEAFF.

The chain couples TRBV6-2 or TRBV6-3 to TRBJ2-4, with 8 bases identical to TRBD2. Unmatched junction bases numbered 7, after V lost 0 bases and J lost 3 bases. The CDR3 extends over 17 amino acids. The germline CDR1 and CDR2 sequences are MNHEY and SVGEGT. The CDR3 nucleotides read TGTGCCAGCAGTTACTCCCAAGCGCTAGCGGGCAAAAACATTCAGTACTTC. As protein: CASSYSQALAGKNIQYF.

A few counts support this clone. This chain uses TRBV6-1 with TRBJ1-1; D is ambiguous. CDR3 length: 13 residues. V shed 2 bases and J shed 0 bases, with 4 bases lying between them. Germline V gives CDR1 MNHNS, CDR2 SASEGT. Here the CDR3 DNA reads TGTGCCAGCAGTGAACATGTGAACACTGAAGCTTTCTTT. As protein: CASSEHVNTEAFF.

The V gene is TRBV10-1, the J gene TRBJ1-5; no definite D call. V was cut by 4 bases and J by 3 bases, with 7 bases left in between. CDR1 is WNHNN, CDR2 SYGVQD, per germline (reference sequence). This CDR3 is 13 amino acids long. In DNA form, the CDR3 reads TGCGCCAGCAGTGTGTCCTACAATCAGCCCCAGCATTTT. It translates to CASSVSYNQPQHF.